This T cell receptor (beta chain) was captured by sequencing in a study of T cell repertoires in cytomegalovirus infection. Study summary: Matching HLA type and CMV infection were both indicated by public TCR beta signatures.

Study-level findings and limits: The study found HLA-C-restricted CMV-specific TCR beta clonotypes dominating the ex vivo response. CMV carriers with the relevant HLA were identified by cumulative public TCR beta family frequency.

On this clonotype: Its antigen remains unknown.

MiXCR was run by TCRdb on the reads, yielding one entry per CDR3 protein. Of approximately 170,000 distinct CDR3 sequences listed, 17% were seen once; the top ten hold around 20%. The germline gives CDR1 SEHNR, CDR2 FQNEAQ (reference sequence). The CDR3 is made up of 16 amino acids. The J segment lost 5 bases and the V segment lost 3 bases, leaving 7 bases of the junction unmatched. The chain is built from TRBV7-9 and TRBJ1-6; 7 bases are a match to TRBD1. The sample was CD8+ T cells from PBMCs. This clonotype was obtained from a human donor in good health (CMV status not recorded). Some clones in this sample may be carry-over from other donors' samples. The CDR3 DNA is TGTGCCAGCAGCTTGGTGGGGACAGCCAATAATTCACCCCTCCACTTT. Translated, it gives CASSLVGTANNSPLHF.